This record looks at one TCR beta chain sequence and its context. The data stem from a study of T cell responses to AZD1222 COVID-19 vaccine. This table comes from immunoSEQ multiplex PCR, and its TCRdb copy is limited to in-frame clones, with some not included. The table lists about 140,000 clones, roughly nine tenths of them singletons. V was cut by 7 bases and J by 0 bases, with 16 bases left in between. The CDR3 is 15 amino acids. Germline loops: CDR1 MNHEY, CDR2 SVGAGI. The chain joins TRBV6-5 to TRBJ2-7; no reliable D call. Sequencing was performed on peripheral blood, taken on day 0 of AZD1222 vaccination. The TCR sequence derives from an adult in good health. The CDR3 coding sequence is TGTGCCAGCACGGACGGTGCAGCAAGCTCCTACGAGCAGTACTTC. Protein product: CASTDGAASSYEQYF.